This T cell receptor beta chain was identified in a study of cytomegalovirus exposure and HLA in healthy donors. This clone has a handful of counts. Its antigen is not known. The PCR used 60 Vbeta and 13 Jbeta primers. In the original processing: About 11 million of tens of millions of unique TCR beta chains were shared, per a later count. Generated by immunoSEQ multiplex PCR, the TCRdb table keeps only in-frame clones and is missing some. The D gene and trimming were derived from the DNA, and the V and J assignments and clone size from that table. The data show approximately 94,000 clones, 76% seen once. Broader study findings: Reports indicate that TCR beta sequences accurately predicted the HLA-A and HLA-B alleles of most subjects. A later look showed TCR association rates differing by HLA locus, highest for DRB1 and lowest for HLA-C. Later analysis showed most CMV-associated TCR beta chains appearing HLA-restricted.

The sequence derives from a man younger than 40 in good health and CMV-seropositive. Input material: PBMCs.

The CDR3 region is CASSQSPAGVTGELFF. CDR3 coding DNA: TGCGCCAGCAGCCAAAGCCCCGCGGGCGTCACCGGGGAGCTGTTTTTT. The gene calls are TRBV4-1 and TRBJ2-2, with D possibly being TRBD2 (5 bases). V lost 2 bases, J lost 4 bases, and 14 bases lay in between. Germline V CDR1 and CDR2: MGHRA, YSYEKL. CDR3 length: 16 residues.